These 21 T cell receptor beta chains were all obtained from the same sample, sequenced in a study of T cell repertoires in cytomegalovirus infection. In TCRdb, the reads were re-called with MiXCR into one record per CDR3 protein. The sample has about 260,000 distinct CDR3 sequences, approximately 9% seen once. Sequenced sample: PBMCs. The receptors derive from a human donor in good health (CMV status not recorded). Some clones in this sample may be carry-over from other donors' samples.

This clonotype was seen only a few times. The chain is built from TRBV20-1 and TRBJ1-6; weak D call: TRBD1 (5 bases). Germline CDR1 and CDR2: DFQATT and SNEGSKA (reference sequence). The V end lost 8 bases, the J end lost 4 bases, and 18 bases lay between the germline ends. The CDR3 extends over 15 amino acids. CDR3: CSPWAARGYNSPLHF. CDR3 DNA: TGCAGTCCTTGGGCGGCAAGGGGATATAATTCACCCCTCCACTTT.

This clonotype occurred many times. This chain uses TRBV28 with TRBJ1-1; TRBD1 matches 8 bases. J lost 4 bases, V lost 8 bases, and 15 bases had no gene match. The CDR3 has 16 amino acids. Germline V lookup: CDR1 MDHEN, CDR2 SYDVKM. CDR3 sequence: CASHPGGARLATEAFF. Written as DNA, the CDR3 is TGTGCCAGCCATCCAGGGGGCGCGAGATTAGCCACTGAAGCTTTCTTT.

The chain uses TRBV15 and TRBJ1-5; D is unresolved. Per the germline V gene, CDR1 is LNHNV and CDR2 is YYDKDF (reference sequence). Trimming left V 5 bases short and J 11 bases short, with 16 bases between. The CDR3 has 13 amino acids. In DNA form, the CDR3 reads TGTGCCACCAGCTCGGCTGGATCATTGGCCCAGCATTTT. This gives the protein CATSSAGSLAQHF.

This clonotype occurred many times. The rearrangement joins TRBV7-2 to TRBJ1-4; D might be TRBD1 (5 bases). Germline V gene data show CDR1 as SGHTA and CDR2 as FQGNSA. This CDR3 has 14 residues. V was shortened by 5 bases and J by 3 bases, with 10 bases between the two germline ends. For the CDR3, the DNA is TGTGCCAGCAGCGCCTGGGGCCCTAATGAAAAACTGTTTTTT. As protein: CASSAWGPNEKLFF.

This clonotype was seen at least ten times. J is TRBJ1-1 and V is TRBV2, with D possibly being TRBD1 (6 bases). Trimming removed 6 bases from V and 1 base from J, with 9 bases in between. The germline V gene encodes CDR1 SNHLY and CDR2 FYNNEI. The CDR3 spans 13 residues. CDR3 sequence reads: CASRAGQNTEAFF. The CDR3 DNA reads TGTGCCAGCAGGGCGGGACAGAACACTGAAGCTTTCTTT.

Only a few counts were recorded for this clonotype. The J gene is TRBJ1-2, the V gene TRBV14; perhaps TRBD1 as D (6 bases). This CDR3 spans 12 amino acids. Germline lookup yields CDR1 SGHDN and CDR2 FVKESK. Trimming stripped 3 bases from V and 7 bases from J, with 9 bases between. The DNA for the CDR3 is TGTGCCAGCAGCCAGGGGGGGGCTGGCTACACCTTC. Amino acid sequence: CASSQGGAGYTF.

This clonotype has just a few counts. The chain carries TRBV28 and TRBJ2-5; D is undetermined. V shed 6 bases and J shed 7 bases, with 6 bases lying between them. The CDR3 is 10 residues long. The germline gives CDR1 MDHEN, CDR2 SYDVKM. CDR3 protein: CASSSRTQYF. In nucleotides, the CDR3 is TGTGCCAGCAGCTCCCGGACCCAGTACTTC.

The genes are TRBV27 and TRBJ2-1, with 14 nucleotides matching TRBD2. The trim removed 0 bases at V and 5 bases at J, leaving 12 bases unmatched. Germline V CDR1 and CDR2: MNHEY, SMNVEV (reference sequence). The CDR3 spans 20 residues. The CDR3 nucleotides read TGTGCCAGCAGTTTATCGATGCGGACTAGCGGGAGGTCCAAGCACAATGAGCAGTTCTTC. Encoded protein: CASSLSMRTSGRSKHNEQFF.

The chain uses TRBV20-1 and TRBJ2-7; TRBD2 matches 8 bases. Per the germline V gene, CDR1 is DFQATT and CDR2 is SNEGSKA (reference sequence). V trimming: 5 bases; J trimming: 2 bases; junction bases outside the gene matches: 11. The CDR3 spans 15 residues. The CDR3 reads CSAFSSHSGAYEQYF. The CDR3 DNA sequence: TGCAGTGCTTTCTCCTCTCATAGCGGGGCCTACGAGCAGTACTTC.

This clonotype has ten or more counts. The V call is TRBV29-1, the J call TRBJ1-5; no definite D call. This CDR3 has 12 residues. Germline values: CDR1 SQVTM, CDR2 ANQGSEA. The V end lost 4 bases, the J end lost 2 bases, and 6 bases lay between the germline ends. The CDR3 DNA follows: TGCAGCGTTGGTGGTGGCAATCAGCCCCAGCATTTT. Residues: CSVGGGNQPQHF.

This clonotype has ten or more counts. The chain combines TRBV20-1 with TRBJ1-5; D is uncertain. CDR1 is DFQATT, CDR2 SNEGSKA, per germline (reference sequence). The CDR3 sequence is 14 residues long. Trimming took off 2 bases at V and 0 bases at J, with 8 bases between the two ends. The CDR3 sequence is CSARTAHSNQPQHF. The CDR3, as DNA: TGCAGTGCTAGAACAGCCCATAGCAATCAGCCCCAGCATTTT.

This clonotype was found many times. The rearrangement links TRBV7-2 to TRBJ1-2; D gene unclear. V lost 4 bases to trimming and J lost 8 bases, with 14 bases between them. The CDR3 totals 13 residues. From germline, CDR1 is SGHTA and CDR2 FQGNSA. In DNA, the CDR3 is TGTGCCAGCAGCTCAGATTCACGAGGGGGCTACACCTTC. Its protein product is CASSSDSRGGYTF.

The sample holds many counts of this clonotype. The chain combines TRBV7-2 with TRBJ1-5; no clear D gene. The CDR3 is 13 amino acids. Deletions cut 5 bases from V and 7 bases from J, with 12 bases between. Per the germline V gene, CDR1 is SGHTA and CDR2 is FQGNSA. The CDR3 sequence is CASSPRWEQPQHF. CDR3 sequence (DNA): TGTGCCAGCAGCCCACGGTGGGAGCAGCCCCAGCATTTT.

CDR3 sequence: CASSLGVRSGGGRAGELFF. The CDR3 DNA sequence: TGTGCCAGCAGCTTGGGTGTGAGGAGCGGGGGGGGCCGGGCCGGGGAGCTGTTTTTT. This rearrangement joins TRBV7-2 to TRBJ2-2; 10 nucleotides align to TRBD2. CDR3 length equals 19 residues. From germline, CDR1 is SGHTA and CDR2 FQGNSA. V was pared by 3 bases and J by 6 bases, with 16 bases of the junction left unmatched.

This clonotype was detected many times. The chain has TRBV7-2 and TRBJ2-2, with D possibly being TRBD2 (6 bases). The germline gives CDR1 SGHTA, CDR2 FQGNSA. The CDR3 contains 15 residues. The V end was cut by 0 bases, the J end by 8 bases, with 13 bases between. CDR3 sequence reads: CASSLAGGKIGELFF. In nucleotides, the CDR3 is TGTGCCAGCAGCTTAGCGGGAGGAAAAATTGGGGAGCTGTTTTTT.

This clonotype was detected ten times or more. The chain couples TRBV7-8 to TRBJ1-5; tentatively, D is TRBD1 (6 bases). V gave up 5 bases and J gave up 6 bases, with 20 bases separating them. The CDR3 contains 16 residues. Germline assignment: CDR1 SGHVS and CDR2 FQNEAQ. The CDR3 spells CASSPEGQGIGQPQHF. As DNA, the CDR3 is TGTGCCAGCAGCCCGGAGGGGCAGGGGATAGGTCAGCCCCAGCATTTT.

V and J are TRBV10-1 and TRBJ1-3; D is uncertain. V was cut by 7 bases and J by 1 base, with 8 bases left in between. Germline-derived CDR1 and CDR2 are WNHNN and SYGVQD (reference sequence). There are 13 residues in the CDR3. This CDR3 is CASTGDSGNTIYF. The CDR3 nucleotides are TGCGCCAGCACTGGGGATTCTGGAAACACCATATATTTT.

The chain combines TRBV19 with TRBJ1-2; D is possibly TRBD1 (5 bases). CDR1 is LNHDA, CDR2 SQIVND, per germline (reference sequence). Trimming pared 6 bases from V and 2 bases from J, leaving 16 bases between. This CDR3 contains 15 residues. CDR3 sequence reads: CASSLPGQGNYGYTF. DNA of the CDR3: TGTGCCAGTAGCCTTCCAGGCCAGGGCAACTATGGCTACACCTTC.

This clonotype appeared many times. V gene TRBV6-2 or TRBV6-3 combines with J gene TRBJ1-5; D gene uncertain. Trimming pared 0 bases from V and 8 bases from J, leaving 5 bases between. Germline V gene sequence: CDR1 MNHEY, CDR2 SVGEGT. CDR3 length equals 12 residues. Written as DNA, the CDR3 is TGTGCCAGCAGTTACTCAGCGAAGCCCCAGCATTTT. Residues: CASSYSAKPQHF.

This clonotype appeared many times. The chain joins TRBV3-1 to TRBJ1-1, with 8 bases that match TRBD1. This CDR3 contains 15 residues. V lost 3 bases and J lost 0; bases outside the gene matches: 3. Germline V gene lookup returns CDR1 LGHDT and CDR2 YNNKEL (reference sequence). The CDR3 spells CASSQRDRLNTEAFF. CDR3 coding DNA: TGTGCCAGCAGCCAGAGGGACAGGCTGAACACTGAAGCTTTCTTT.

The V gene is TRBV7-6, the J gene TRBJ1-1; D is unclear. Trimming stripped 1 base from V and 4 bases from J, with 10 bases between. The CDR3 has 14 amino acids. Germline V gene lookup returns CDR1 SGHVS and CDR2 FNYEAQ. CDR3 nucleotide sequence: TGTGCCAGCAGCTTAGGCAAGGGTCCCACTGAAGCTTTCTTT. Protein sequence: CASSLGKGPTEAFF.